One sample yielded the 9 T cell receptor beta chains listed below, sequenced in a study of T cell repertoires in aging, cancer and after chemotherapy. Amplification of TCR beta used genomic DNA extracted from peripheral blood. Rearranged V-D-J TRB sequences were amplified with a mixed TRB-A/B primer pool. Via MiXCR, TCRdb re-called the multiplex PCR reads, giving one row per CDR3 protein. The data show 10,000 to 15,000 distinct CDR3 sequences, 35% seen once. The sequenced sample consisted of blood. These receptor sequences come from a human donor in good health. The donor label of this sample is uncertain.

This clonotype is medium-sized by share. The rearrangement joins TRBV30 to TRBJ2-7; a weak D match, TRBD1 (6 bases). Deletions cut 4 bases from V and 2 bases from J, with 9 bases between. Germline CDR1 is GTSNPN and CDR2 is SVGIG (reference sequence). The CDR3 is 12 residues long. The CDR3 protein is CAWIRDTYEQYF. Written as DNA, the CDR3 is TGTGCCTGGATCCGGGACACCTACGAGCAGTACTTC.

The chain links TRBV6-5 to TRBJ2-1; D perhaps matches TRBD1 (6 bases). V was shortened by 5 bases and J by 10 bases, with 18 bases between the two germline ends. Germline V lookup: CDR1 MNHEY, CDR2 SVGAGI. The CDR3 is made up of 14 amino acids. In DNA form, the CDR3 reads TGTGCCAGCAGTGGGGGCAAGTCGTGGAAGGAGCAGTTCTTC. Translated, it gives CASSGGKSWKEQFF.

The chain uses TRBV19 and TRBJ2-4; D possibly matches TRBD1 or TRBD2 (5 bases each). The germline V gene has CDR1 LNHDA and CDR2 SQIVND (reference sequence). Trimming cost V 0 bases and J 10 bases, with 19 bases left between them. This CDR3 region has 16 residues. The CDR3 nucleotides read TGTGCCAGTAGTATAGAGGGTAGGGGCTGGACGGGGATTCAGTACTTC. Translated, it gives CASSIEGRGWTGIQYF.

The rearrangement joins TRBV11-3 to TRBJ1-2; 7 bases are a match to TRBD1. Germline trimming cut 5 bases from V and 3 bases from J; bases unmatched to any gene: 3. Germline V gives CDR1 SGHNT, CDR2 YENEEA. This CDR3 comprises 13 residues. The CDR3 here is CASSPDRDYGYTF. The DNA for the CDR3 is TGTGCCAGCAGCCCCGACAGGGACTATGGCTACACCTTC.

To note about this clonotype: This may arise from a read error, as a much more abundant clone is one base away. The V call is TRBV11-3, the J call TRBJ2-2; tentative D call: TRBD1 (5 bases). CDR1 is SGHNT and CDR2 is YENEEA in the germline V gene. The CDR3 is 15 amino acids. V was pared by 5 bases and J by 5 bases, with 15 bases between. The CDR3: CASSPSVKGTGELFF. CDR3 coding DNA: TGTGCCAGCAGCCCTTCGGTGAAGGGGACCGGGGAGCTGTTTTTT.

The chain carries TRBV6-5 and TRBJ1-2; TRBD1 matches 8 bases. The CDR3 covers 16 residues. Germline CDR1 MNHEY, CDR2 SVGAGI. The V segment lost 5 bases and the J segment 8 bases; nucleotides outside the gene matches: 16. The CDR3 bases are TGTGCCAGCAGTCCGAGGGACAGGCACCCCTTGGGGGGCTACACCTTC. Translated, it gives CASSPRDRHPLGGYTF.

V gene TRBV5-6 combines with J gene TRBJ2-7; D uncertain. In germline, CDR1 is SGHDT, CDR2 YYEEEE. The V end lost 3 bases, the J end lost 3 bases, and 7 bases lay between the germline ends. This CDR3 comprises 12 residues. For the CDR3, the DNA is TGTGCCAGCAGCTCAAACCTCTACGAGCAGTACTTC. Translated: CASSSNLYEQYF.

This clonotype was recorded only once. CDR3 sequence reads: CASTHELDSYNEQFF. CDR3 DNA: TGTGCCAGCACCCATGAGCTCGACTCCTACAATGAGCAGTTCTTC. V gene TRBV7-9 combines with J gene TRBJ2-1; D remains unclear. V lost 7 bases and J 0 bases, leaving 13 bases between the germline ends. The CDR3 is 15 amino acids. CDR1 is SEHNR, CDR2 FQNEAQ, per germline (reference sequence).

This clonotype is deemed medium-sized. This chain links TRBV19 with TRBJ2-2, with 8 bases that match TRBD2. The V segment lost 1 base and the J segment 0 bases; nucleotides outside the gene matches: 1. The CDR3 runs to 16 residues. CDR1 and CDR2 from the germline V gene are LNHDA and SQIVND (reference sequence). The CDR3 DNA sequence: TGTGCCAGTAGTATAGCGGGAGGGCCGAACACCGGGGAGCTGTTTTTT. Its translation: CASSIAGGPNTGELFF.